This TCR beta chain comes out of a study of cytotoxic CD8 clonotypes in ibrutinib-treated CLL. Study details: Researchers reported over 9 relapsed/refractory and over 14 treatment-naive patients, 17 to 18 of them IGHV unmutated. Samples averaged roughly 260,000 productive templates and 90,000 to 95,000 productive rearrangements.

TCRdb's copy holds only in-frame clones and misses some; the assay was immunoSEQ multiplex PCR. The table has roughly 130,000 clones, over 60% seen once. Notes on this clone: Its antigen is unknown.

Study-wide points: The study found baseline clonality above age-matched healthy donors, tracking circulating CD8+ T-cell counts.

This clonotype was sampled from a human donor with chronic lymphocytic leukemia. The input for sequencing was PBMCs, taken after 12 months of ibrutinib treatment.

CDR3 nucleotides: TGCGCCAGCAGCTTCACACCAGGGGGCACTGAAGCTTTCTTT. This sequence encodes CASSFTPGGTEAFF. The chain joins TRBV5-1 to TRBJ1-1; the match to TRBD1 covers 7 bases. Looked up from germline, CDR1 is SGHRS and CDR2 is YFSETQ. Trimming at V came to 2 bases and at J to 4 bases, leaving 5 bases not matched to a gene. The CDR3 extends over 14 amino acids.